A single sample is the source of the 17 T cell receptor beta chains below, sequenced in a study of graft-versus-host responses after intestinal transplantation. TCRdb's table, derived via immunoSEQ multiplex PCR, lists solely in-frame clones and lacks some. The sample carries over 100,000 clones, around 94% recorded once. The antigens these receptors bind are not known. Material: unstimulated CD4+ T cells sorted from spleen or lymph node cells, obtained before transplant. The receptors come from a human donor who was the organ donor for an intestinal transplant.

V is TRBV6-6 and J is TRBJ2-1; the D gene is possibly TRBD2 (5 bases). The CDR3 consists of 12 residues. Between the trimmed V and J ends, which lost 5 bases and 9 bases, there was a span of 11 bases. Germline V gene sequence: CDR1 MNHNY, CDR2 SVGAGI (reference sequence). The CDR3 DNA follows: TGTGCCAGCAGTAGACTATTTAGTGAGCAGTTCTTC. As protein: CASSRLFSEQFF.

The J gene is TRBJ2-5, the V gene TRBV11-3; the match to TRBD2 covers 7 bases. V was clipped by 1 base and J by 2 bases; unmatched bases: 7. Germline lookup yields CDR1 SGHNT and CDR2 YENEEA. This CDR3 spans 16 amino acids. The CDR3 DNA reads as TGTGCCAGCAGCTTAGGATCCTCTAGCGGACAAGAGACCCAGTACTTC. This translates into CASSLGSSSGQETQYF.

The rearrangement joins TRBV7-2 to TRBJ2-3, with a possible D match to TRBD2 (6 bases). The CDR3 spans 15 residues. Germline V CDR1 and CDR2: SGHTA, FQGNSA. V lost 5 bases, J lost 2 bases, and 14 bases lay in between. The CDR3 coding sequence is TGTGCCAGCAGCCAAATGGCGGGATCCACAGATACGCAGTATTTT. Its protein is CASSQMAGSTDTQYF.

The chain recombines TRBV6-6 with TRBJ2-1; 7 bases align to TRBD2. V was clipped by 11 bases and J by 2 bases; unmatched bases: 15. Germline V gene data show CDR1 as MNHNY and CDR2 as SVGAGI (reference sequence). The CDR3 spans 16 residues. The CDR3: CAVRREIGYTYNEQFF. DNA of the CDR3: TGTGCCGTCAGGCGGGAGATTGGGTATACCTACAATGAGCAGTTCTTC.

The chain carries TRBV28 and TRBJ2-4, with no clear D. Trimming removed 3 bases at V and 1 base at J, with 4 bases between. Looked up from germline, CDR1 is MDHEN and CDR2 is SYDVKM. This CDR3 is built from 13 residues. This CDR3 is CASSLGAKNIQYF. The CDR3 DNA reads as TGTGCCAGCAGTTTGGGGGCCAAAAACATTCAGTACTTC.

V and J are TRBV7-9 and TRBJ1-2, with D unresolved. V gave up 4 bases and J gave up 5 bases, with 8 bases separating them. The CDR3 length is 12 residues. Germline-derived CDR1 and CDR2 are SEHNR and FQNEAQ (reference sequence). CDR3 in amino acids: CASSSTGYGYTF. Written as DNA, the CDR3 is TGTGCCAGCAGCTCGACGGGTTATGGCTACACCTTC. The complete variable domain, with remaining parts taken from reference TRBV7-9 and TRBJ1-2, reads DTGVSQNPRHKITKRGQNVTFRCDPISEHNRLYWYRQTLGQGPEFLTYFQNEAQLEKSRLLSDRFSAERPKGSFSTLEIQRTEQGDSAMYLCASSSTGYGYTFGSGTRLTVV.

The chain is built from TRBV7-8 and TRBJ2-3; D is uncertain. The CDR3 runs to 15 residues. Germline V gives CDR1 SGHVS, CDR2 FQNEAQ. The V and J ends lost 7 bases and 0 bases respectively, with 14 bases between them. CDR3 DNA: TGTGCCAGCACCCCGCAGTATTCTAGCACAGATACGCAGTATTTT. It specifies CASTPQYSSTDTQYF.

The chain links TRBV19 to TRBJ1-4; 7 bases are a match to TRBD1. From germline, CDR1 is LNHDA and CDR2 SQIVND (reference sequence). With V trimmed by 3 bases and J by 5 bases, 9 bases remained unmatched. The CDR3 is made up of 16 amino acids. Here the CDR3 reads CASSIAATGSNEKLFF. The CDR3 DNA follows: TGTGCCAGTAGTATCGCCGCGACAGGGTCGAATGAAAAACTGTTTTTT.

With regard to this clone: Other DNA sequences in the same sample also yield this CDR3. This rearrangement joins TRBV18 to TRBJ1-2; D remains unclear. V was cut by 3 bases and J by 4 bases, with 9 bases left in between. This CDR3 has 13 residues. Germline V gives CDR1 KGHSH, CDR2 LQKENI. CDR3 nucleotide sequence: TGTGCCAGCTCACCCGAGGGTGGCTATGGCTACACCTTC. It yields the protein CASSPEGGYGYTF.

This sequence joins TRBV6-5 and TRBJ2-7; no clear D gene. This CDR3 spans 11 amino acids. V lost 6 bases and J lost 4, with 7 bases in between. CDR1 is MNHEY and CDR2 is SVGAGI in the germline V gene. The CDR3, as DNA: TGTGCCAGCAGCCAACTATACGAGCAGTACTTC. Protein: CASSQLYEQYF.

The chain carries TRBV30 and TRBJ1-5; 7 bases align to TRBD1. Germline assignment: CDR1 GTSNPN and CDR2 SVGIG (reference sequence). The J segment lost 7 bases and the V segment lost 3 bases, leaving 12 bases of the junction unmatched. The length of the CDR3 is 15 residues. The CDR3 is CAWSPWDSPNQPQHF. For the CDR3, the DNA is TGTGCCTGGAGCCCCTGGGACAGCCCTAACCAGCCCCAGCATTTT.

This clone has a single count. This sequence joins TRBV9 and TRBJ2-1, with D maybe TRBD2 (5 bases). V lost 3 bases to trimming and J lost 7 bases, with 17 bases between them. Germline V CDR1 and CDR2: SGDLS, YYNGEE. This CDR3 has 15 amino acids. CDR3 coding DNA: TGTGCCAGCAGCGAAGGACTCCTCGTCAGGAATGAGCAGTTCTTC. Its protein is CASSEGLLVRNEQFF. The complete variable domain, with remaining parts taken from reference TRBV9 and TRBJ2-1, reads DSGVTQTPKHLITATGQRVTLRCSPRSGDLSVYWYQQSLDQGLQFLIQYYNGEERAKGNILERFSAQQFPDLHSELNLSSLELGDSALYFCASSEGLLVRNEQFFGPGTRLTVL.

This chain uses TRBV6-5 with TRBJ2-1; no reliable D call. The CDR3 consists of 13 residues. Trimming shortened V by 5 bases and J by 5 bases, and 10 bases separated the two germline ends. The germline V gene has CDR1 MNHEY and CDR2 SVGAGI. The DNA for the CDR3 is TGTGCCAGCAGTAAACTAAGAAACAATGAGCAGTTCTTC. Protein sequence: CASSKLRNNEQFF.

This clone showed up just a few times. J is TRBJ2-7 and V is TRBV5-6; D unresolved. Per the germline V gene, CDR1 is SGHDT and CDR2 is YYEEEE. The CDR3 has 13 residues. Trimming took off 0 bases at V and 7 bases at J, with 11 bases between the two ends. CDR3 amino acids: CASSLGQPNEQYF. The CDR3 DNA reads as TGTGCCAGCAGCTTGGGACAACCCAATGAGCAGTACTTC.

V is TRBV5-1 and J is TRBJ2-1; no reliable D call. This CDR3 region has 14 residues. V lost 1 base, J lost 9 bases, and 14 bases lay in between. CDR1 SGHRS and CDR2 YFSETQ come from the germline V gene. CDR3 protein: CASSLPQRWREQFF. CDR3 nucleotides: TGCGCCAGCAGCTTGCCGCAGCGATGGCGTGAGCAGTTCTTC.

The J gene is TRBJ1-4, the V gene TRBV19; D is unclear. V lost 6 bases to trimming and J lost 3 bases, with 20 bases between them. CDR1 is LNHDA and CDR2 is SQIVND in the germline V gene (reference sequence). This CDR3 has 17 residues. The DNA for the CDR3 is TGTGCCAGTAGCATAACAGCGGCCGGAGGTCCTAATGAAAAACTGTTTTTT. This sequence encodes CASSITAAGGPNEKLFF.

The chain uses TRBV19 and TRBJ1-4, with 10 positions matching TRBD1. The CDR3 contains 16 residues. Trimming removed 3 bases from V and 2 bases from J; junction bases left unmatched: 3. The germline gives CDR1 LNHDA, CDR2 SQIVND (reference sequence). The CDR3 nucleotides are TGTGCCAGTAGTATCCTGGGACAGGGGACTAATGAAAAACTGTTTTTT. It encodes CASSILGQGTNEKLFF.